The 25 T cell receptor beta chains given below trace back to one sample, sequenced in a study of control samples from healthy donors and cancer patients (TCRdb year 2020). The library was obtained by the immunoSEQ multiplex PCR assay. TCRdb took over this immuneACCESS table, retaining in-frame rearrangements with V and J assigned. Such tables are incomplete; in checked studies, under half of the missing clones stem from an unresolved V gene, and the remainder is unexplained. The sample records some 130,000 clones, more than 80% of which are singletons. The biggest ten clones account for more than 2% of the sample. The material sequenced was blood. The receptor set was obtained from a man younger than 35 in good health.

The V call is TRBV11-2, the J call TRBJ2-7; D gene ambiguous. The CDR3 runs to 13 residues. The V end lost 4 bases, the J end lost 4 bases, and 11 bases lay between the germline ends. Germline CDR1 and CDR2: SGHAT and FQNNGV. CDR3 DNA sequence: TGTGCCAGCAGCTCGCCCCCTCTTTACGAGCAGTACTTC. It yields the protein CASSSPPLYEQYF.

The chain employs TRBV4-1 and TRBJ2-2, with D possibly being TRBD1 or TRBD2 (5 bases each). The CDR3 consists of 17 residues. The V gene lost 2 bases and the J gene lost 1 base, with 14 bases spanning the gap. Germline V gene sequence: CDR1 MGHRA, CDR2 YSYEKL. CDR3 sequence reads: CASSQRSGGENTGELFF. CDR3 in DNA: TGCGCCAGCAGCCAAAGGTCTGGGGGTGAGAACACCGGGGAGCTGTTTTTT.

The rearrangement links TRBV7-6 to TRBJ2-7, with D maybe TRBD1 (5 bases). The CDR3 has 15 amino acids. Germline V gene sequence: CDR1 SGHVS, CDR2 FNYEAQ. Trimming removed 1 base from V and 4 bases from J, with 14 bases in between. This CDR3 is CASSLDLGVGYEQYF. CDR3 nucleotide sequence: TGTGCCAGCAGCTTAGATCTAGGGGTTGGGTACGAGCAGTACTTC. The full variable domain, in which reference TRBV7-6 and TRBJ2-7 provide the parts outside the CDR3, is GAGVSQSPRYKVTKRGQDVALRCDPISGHVSLYWYRQALGQGPEFLTYFNYEAQQDKSGLPNDRFSAERPEGSISTLTIQRTEQRDSAMYRCASSLDLGVGYEQYFGPGTRLTVT.

The CDR3 DNA sequence: TGTGCCATCCAAAGCGGAGAAGGGGCCTCTGGAAACACCATATATTTT. Translating it yields CAIQSGEGASGNTIYF. The V and J genes are TRBV10-3 and TRBJ1-3, with a possible D match to TRBD1 (5 bases). The CDR3 extends over 16 amino acids. V lost 8 bases and J lost 0, with 17 bases in between. Germline V gives CDR1 ENHRY, CDR2 SYGVKD.

The CDR3 region is CASSFGGARYGYTF. CDR3 in DNA: TGTGCCAGCAGTTTTGGGGGCGCCCGCTATGGCTACACCTTC. V gene TRBV3-1 (or the pseudogene TRBV3-2) combines with J gene TRBJ1-2, with TRBD1 as a possible D gene (6 bases). The germline gives CDR1 LGHDT, CDR2 YNNKEL (reference sequence). The CDR3 runs 14 residues. V dropped 6 bases and J dropped 4 bases, with 15 bases sitting between them.

This chain links TRBV9 with TRBJ1-2; D ambiguous. CDR1 is SGDLS, CDR2 YYNGEE, per germline. The CDR3 is 14 amino acids. V lost 3 bases, J lost 4 bases, and 13 bases lay in between. This CDR3 reads CASSGGTIPYGYTF. The CDR3 bases are TGTGCCAGCAGCGGCGGAACGATCCCCTATGGCTACACCTTC.

The chain recombines TRBV9 with TRBJ1-5; the D gene is possibly TRBD1 (5 bases). Trimming took off 4 bases at V and 5 bases at J, with 13 bases between the two ends. The length of the CDR3 is 14 residues. The germline V gene has CDR1 SGDLS and CDR2 YYNGEE. The DNA of the CDR3 is TGTGCCAGCAGCATTTGGACAAGTGATCAGCCCCAGCATTTT. Protein product: CASSIWTSDQPQHF.

V usage is TRBV28 and J usage is TRBJ1-6; D is ambiguous. This CDR3 is 13 amino acids long. Germline V gene data show CDR1 as MDHEN and CDR2 as SYDVKM. With 5 bases removed from V and 8 bases from J, the gap between germline ends came to 10 bases. CDR3 bases: TGTGCCAGCAGTCAGCGAATGGATTCACCCCTCCACTTT. It is translated as CASSQRMDSPLHF. Filled out from reference TRBV28 and TRBJ1-6, the complete variable domain reads DVKVTQSSRYLVKRTGEKVFLECVQDMDHENMFWYRQDPGLGLRLIYFSYDVKMKEKGDIPEGYSVSREKKERFSLILESASTNQTSMYLCASSQRMDSPLHFGNGTRLTVT.

The chain combines TRBV6-2 or TRBV6-3 with TRBJ1-1; D ambiguous. Per the germline V gene, CDR1 is MNHEY and CDR2 is SVGEGT. This CDR3 contains 12 residues. The V end was cut by 6 bases, the J end by 7 bases, with 12 bases between. Here the CDR3 DNA reads TGTGCCAGCAGCCCGGCGGGGTTTGAAGCTTTCTTT. Amino acids: CASSPAGFEAFF.

The chain recombines TRBV29-1 with TRBJ1-2; the D is unclear. The CDR3 totals 13 residues. V lost 7 bases, J lost 4 bases, and 16 bases lay in between. From germline, CDR1 is SQVTM and CDR2 ANQGSEA. The CDR3 bases are TGCAGCGCCGGAGGCGCTGTTCCCTATGGCTACACCTTC. It specifies CSAGGAVPYGYTF.

The rearrangement links TRBV5-1 to TRBJ2-1; D is ambiguous. Germline V lookup: CDR1 SGHRS, CDR2 YFSETQ. V gave up 2 bases and J gave up 3 bases, with 15 bases separating them. The CDR3 is made up of 16 amino acids. The CDR3 is CASSFSPSKVYNEQFF. The CDR3 region has the DNA TGCGCCAGCAGCTTTTCACCCTCGAAGGTCTACAATGAGCAGTTCTTC.

This chain uses TRBV30 with TRBJ1-5; no reliable D call. Trimming took 0 bases from V and 4 from J, leaving 7 bases between them. The length of the CDR3 is 13 residues. CDR1 is GTSNPN and CDR2 is SVGIG in the germline V gene (reference sequence). CDR3 amino acids: CAWSVDLNQPQHF. The CDR3 coding sequence is TGTGCCTGGAGTGTAGATCTTAATCAGCCCCAGCATTTT. Full variable domain (remainder filled in from reference TRBV30 and TRBJ1-5): SQTIHQWPATLVQPVGSPLSLECTVEGTSNPNLYWYRQAAGRGLQLLFYSVGIGQISSEVPQNLSASRPQDRQFILSSKKLLLSDSGFYLCAWSVDLNQPQHFGDGTRLSIL.

This sequence joins TRBV14 and TRBJ1-1, with no clear D. The CDR3 covers 13 residues. Germline V CDR1 and CDR2: SGHDN, FVKESK. V shed 0 bases and J shed 4 bases, with 6 bases lying between them. The CDR3 protein is CASSQDWPTEAFF. The DNA for the CDR3 is TGTGCCAGCAGCCAAGATTGGCCCACTGAAGCTTTCTTT.

The chain is built from TRBV10-1 and TRBJ2-3; the match to TRBD1 covers 9 bases. J lost 1 base, V lost 6 bases, and 8 bases had no gene match. Per the germline V gene, CDR1 is WNHNN and CDR2 is SYGVQD (reference sequence). CDR3 size: 16 residues. The CDR3 DNA is TGCGCCAGCAGCGGGACAGGGCTGGGAGGCACAGATACGCAGTATTTT. It specifies CASSGTGLGGTDTQYF.

The chain has TRBV21-1 and TRBJ2-1; the table calls TRBD2, which could not be checked here. TRBV21-1 is termed a pseudogene. This CDR3 comprises 16 residues. This chain's CDR3 is CASSKGAGASYNEQFF. The DNA for the CDR3 is TGTGCCAGCAGCAAAGGTGCGGGGGCCTCCTACAATGAGCAGTTCTTC.

The chain combines TRBV3-1 (or the pseudogene TRBV3-2) with TRBJ1-1; D is uncertain. The germline CDR1 and CDR2 sequences are LGHDT and YNNKEL (reference sequence). This CDR3 is built from 13 residues. Between the trimmed V and J ends, which lost 1 base and 2 bases, there was a span of 5 bases. Here the CDR3 reads CASSQALNTEAFF. CDR3 sequence (DNA): TGTGCCAGCAGCCAAGCCCTCAACACTGAAGCTTTCTTT.

The sample holds a few counts of this clone. This sequence joins TRBV6-6 and TRBJ2-2; 7 bases agree with TRBD1. V gave up 5 bases and J gave up 2 bases; unmatched junction bases: 11. Germline CDR1 reads MNHNY; CDR2 reads SVGAGI (reference sequence). The CDR3 length is 17 residues. The CDR3 protein is CASSRWTGTENTGELFF. In DNA, the CDR3 is TGTGCCAGCAGTCGTTGGACCGGGACAGAAAACACCGGGGAGCTGTTTTTT.

This chain links TRBV6-1 with TRBJ2-3, with 7 nucleotides matching TRBD2. The V gene end was trimmed by 4 bases and the J gene end by 0 bases; junction bases not matched to a gene: 7. Looked up from germline, CDR1 is MNHNS and CDR2 is SASEGT. The CDR3 extends over 16 amino acids. In DNA form, the CDR3 reads TGTGCCAGCAGTGCTACTCTAGCGGCAAGCACAGATACGCAGTATTTT. Its protein is CASSATLAASTDTQYF.

The chain combines TRBV12-3 or TRBV12-4 with TRBJ2-2; 7 bases are shared with TRBD1. V dropped 8 bases and J dropped 3; count of bases not matched to a gene: 0. The CDR3 consists of 12 residues. The CDR3 DNA reads as TGTGCCAGCGACAGGGACACCGGGGAGCTGTTTTTT. Translation: CASDRDTGELFF.

The rearrangement links TRBV18 to TRBJ2-7; 7 bases align to TRBD1. Germline V gives CDR1 KGHSH, CDR2 LQKENI. Trimming took 2 bases from V and 9 from J; bases not matched to a gene: 7. This CDR3 spans 13 amino acids. CDR3 coding DNA: TGTGCCAGCTCACCAGACAGGGTCGACCGGCAGTACGTC. This sequence encodes CASSPDRVDRQYV.

The chain has TRBV6-5 and TRBJ1-3; D not certain. Between the trimmed V and J ends, which lost 7 bases and 10 bases, there was a span of 11 bases. Per germline, CDR1 MNHEY and CDR2 SVGAGI. This CDR3 spans 11 amino acids. As DNA, the CDR3 is TGTGCCAGCATTAAGCTCGGGACCATATATTTT. Translation: CASIKLGTIYF.

The chain employs TRBV6-2 or TRBV6-3 and TRBJ2-7; 9 positions match TRBD2. This CDR3 has 16 amino acids. V was pared by 2 bases and J by 2 bases, with 7 bases of the junction left unmatched. CDR1 and CDR2 from the germline V gene are MNHEY and SVGEGT. This CDR3 is CASSYRSGRITYEQYV. The CDR3 coding sequence is TGTGCCAGCAGTTACAGGAGCGGGAGGATCACCTACGAGCAGTACGTC.

The V gene is TRBV5-8, the J gene TRBJ2-7; D might be TRBD2 (5 bases). Trimming removed 0 bases at V and 6 bases at J, with 19 bases between. Germline assignment: CDR1 SGHTS and CDR2 YDEGEE. The CDR3 is 16 amino acids. CDR3 in amino acids: CASSLGEGSGFVEQYF. Written as DNA, the CDR3 is TGTGCCAGCAGCTTGGGGGAAGGGTCGGGGTTCGTCGAGCAGTACTTC.

This clone has a single count. The chain has TRBV6-5 and TRBJ1-2; D is possibly TRBD1 (5 bases). The CDR3 loop spans 15 amino acids. Trimming stripped 6 bases from V and 3 bases from J, with 17 bases between. Germline values: CDR1 MNHEY, CDR2 SVGAGI. In nucleotides, the CDR3 is TGTGCCAGCAGACCCGTGGGGGGACGGCACTATGGCTACACCTTC. Its translation is CASRPVGGRHYGYTF.

This chain links TRBV24-1 with TRBJ1-2; 9 bases agree with TRBD1. Germline V gene data show CDR1 as KGHDR and CDR2 as SFDVKD. V shed 2 bases, J shed 1 base, and the junction held 4 bases outside the gene matches. The length of the CDR3 is 16 residues. The DNA of the CDR3 is TGTGCCACCAGTGATTCGAGGGACAGGGTTAACTATGGCTACACCTTC. Its translation is CATSDSRDRVNYGYTF.